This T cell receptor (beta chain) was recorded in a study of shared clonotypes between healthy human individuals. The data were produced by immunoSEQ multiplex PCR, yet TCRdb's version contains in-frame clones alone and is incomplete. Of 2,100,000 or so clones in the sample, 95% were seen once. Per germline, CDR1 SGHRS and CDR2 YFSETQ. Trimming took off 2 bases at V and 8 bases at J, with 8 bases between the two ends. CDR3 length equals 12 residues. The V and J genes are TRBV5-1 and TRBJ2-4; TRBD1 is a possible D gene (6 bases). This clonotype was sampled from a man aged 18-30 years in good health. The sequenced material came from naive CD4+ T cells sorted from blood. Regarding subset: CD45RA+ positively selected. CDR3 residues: CASSLKGDIQYF. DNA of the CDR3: TGCGCCAGCAGCTTAAAGGGGGACATTCAGTACTTC.